This T cell receptor beta chain stems from a study of T cells in Graves' hyperthyroidism and ophthalmopathy (dated by TCRdb to between 2018 and 2021). Notes on the research overall: Peripheral blood was collected at initial diagnosis, before any treatment. A discovery cohort of about a hundred patients, about 40 with Graves' ophthalmopathy and fewer than 65 with stable Graves' hyperthyroidism, was used to find distinguishing TCR V-J signatures. An independent validation cohort of some 18 hyperthyroidism patients and about 16 patients who later progressed to ophthalmopathy tested prospective prediction of ophthalmopathy. The roughly 99 discovery patients were divided at random into training and test sets in a 7:3 ratio. In several Graves' hyperthyroidism patients, the study also compared T-cell repertoires from thyroid tissue with T-cell repertoires from blood. After blood sampling, hyperthyroidism patients were treated with methimazole at a starting dose of 30 mg daily, and ophthalmopathy patients were treated with high-dose intravenous methylprednisolone. TCR Vbeta CDR3 sequencing of 120 to 150 peripheral blood samples (over 40 ophthalmopathy, about 74 hyperthyroidism and around 17 progressor patients) is reported in the paper. Study-wide findings and limitations: Most expanded thyroid clonotypes (frequency above 0.001) were also found in blood, which suggests that blood repertoires may mirror thyroid immune responses. A 13 V-J signature model separated ophthalmopathy from stable hyperthyroidism, with about 88% sensitivity and 81.08% specificity in cross-validation and 80%/75% in testing. During validation, the model predicted progression to ophthalmopathy a median of approximately 6 months ahead of onset, with around 65% sensitivity and around 72% specificity. No statistical method was used to fix the sample size in advance, and group allocation was not hidden from the investigators.

According to the germline V gene, CDR1 reads SGHVS and CDR2 reads FNYEAQ. The CDR3 runs 14 residues from the cysteine to the phenylalanine. This entry keeps only the CDR3 DNA: 42 bases, framed from base 1. Relative to germline, V is 2 bases shorter and J is 7 bases shorter, with 11 bases between their ends. Moderately to severely active disease, a Clinical Activity Score of at least 3, a NOSPECS grade of at least 4, and a duration under 3 months were present in ophthalmopathy patients. Exclusion was applied to patients with uncontrolled infections, other autoimmune diseases, pregnancy or lactation. Clinical symptoms, serum thyroxine and TRAb, thyroid ultrasound, and orbital computed tomography formed the basis for the diagnoses. PBMCs were separated from about 10 ml of fresh peripheral blood using Ficoll-Paque density gradient centrifugation. Total RNA was extracted with Trizol reagent, and quality was checked on an Agilent 2100 Bioanalyzer.

TCR beta CDR3 regions were amplified from RNA transcripts. The first round of RT-PCR for the TCR CDR3 was performed with the HTBI primer set and the Qiagen OneStep RT-PCR kit. A second multiplex PCR round built the libraries, followed by size selection and purification. Sequencing of the libraries was done on an Illumina HiSeq2000 using paired-end 100 bp reads. On the study's bioinformatics: Raw data were processed with SOAPnuke, discarding reads with adapters, uncalled bases, mean Phred below 15, or no exact constant-primer or identifier match. COPE v1.2.5 was used to merge the high-quality paired reads, and each unique nucleotide sequence was defined as a clonotype. MiTCR v1.1 was used to align clonotypes to the IMGT TRBV, TRBD and TRBJ reference segments. Analysis was restricted to V-J combinations with a frequency above 0.0001, which covered roughly 99% of repertoires. The TCS score was defined as F50 (clonal expansion) divided by E x V (chaos), with BLOSUM62-based TCRdist calculated between CDR3 peptides within each V-J. Welch's t-statistics and random forest reduced several hundred V-J features to roughly 13, which were used in a naive Bayes classifier (R e1071). TCRdb handled the public reads itself, with Q25 trimming in fastp and clone calling in MiXCR, and kept productive beta chains. Entries are consolidated by CDR3 protein sequence, retaining the most common genes and DNA. The V and J calls come from TCRdb's annotation, not from the publication. The sample yields some 500,000 distinct CDR3 sequences; roughly 16% were counted once. The ten largest clones represent approximately 30% of the sample.

Concerning this clonotype itself: Its antigen has not been determined. Base qualities are missing; no much larger clone stands one base away.

The TCR comes from a woman aged 25 to 39 with Graves' ophthalmopathy. Recombination joined TRBV7-6 with TRBJ1-4; the D gene assignment is ambiguous. Sequencing used blood. In nucleotide form, the sequence is TGTGCCAGCAGCTTAACGGACGTAGGTGAAAAACTGTTTTTT. This encodes CASSLTDVGEKLFF.